This T cell receptor (beta chain) emerged from a study of blood T cells in healthy people across ages. Study findings and constraints: Getting older went along with TCR beta diversity per million T cells dropping roughly linearly.

Primed by a sample-barcoded 5' primer and a J-beta primer mix, a second PCR proceeded for roughly 7 to 11 cycles. Each cDNA molecule received a tag from a template-switch adaptor that had 12 random nucleotides. Each single sample gave us at least 2.5 million CDR3-containing paired-end reads. TCRdb itself ran the 5' RACE reads through MiXCR, one entry per CDR3 protein. The sample has 1.5 million to 2 million distinct CDR3 sequences; around 48% are singletons. Worth noting for this clonotype: Its antigen is unidentified.

The sample taken for sequencing was blood. The clonotype was recovered from a woman aged 40-49 years in good health.

The CDR3 loop reads CASSFAGDSYEQYF. The CDR3 bases are TGTGCCAGCAGTTTTGCGGGGGACTCCTACGAGCAGTACTTC. This chain links TRBV12-3 or TRBV12-4 with TRBJ2-7; 7 nucleotides agree with TRBD2. The CDR3 contains 14 residues. V was clipped by 3 bases and J by 0 bases; unmatched bases: 2.